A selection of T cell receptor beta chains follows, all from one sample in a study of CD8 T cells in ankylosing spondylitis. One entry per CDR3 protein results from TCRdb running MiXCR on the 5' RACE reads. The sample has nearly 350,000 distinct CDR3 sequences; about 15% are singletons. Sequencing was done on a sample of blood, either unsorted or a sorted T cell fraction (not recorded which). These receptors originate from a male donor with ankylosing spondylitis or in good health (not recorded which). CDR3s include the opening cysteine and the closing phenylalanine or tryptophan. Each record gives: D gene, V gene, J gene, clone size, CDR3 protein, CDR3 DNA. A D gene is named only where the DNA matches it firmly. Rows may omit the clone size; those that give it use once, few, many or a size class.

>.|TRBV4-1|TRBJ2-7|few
CASSQEQGLGSEQYF
TGCGCCAGCAGCCAAGAACAGGGCCTTGGTTCCGAGCAGTACTTC
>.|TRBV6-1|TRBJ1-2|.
CASTVEPNYGYTF
TGTGCCAGCACGGTCGAGCCTAACTATGGCTACACCTTC
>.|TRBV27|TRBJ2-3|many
CASSLSTVLFPTDTQYF
TGTGCCAGCAGTTTATCCACAGTGTTGTTCCCCACAGATACGCAGTATTTT
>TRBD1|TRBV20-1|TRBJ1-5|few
CSAFGTGGNQPQHF
TGCAGTGCTTTCGGGACAGGGGGTAATCAGCCCCAGCATTTT
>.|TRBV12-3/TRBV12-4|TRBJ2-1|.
CASSSRGQRLGNEQFF
TGTGCCAGCAGTTCCCGGGGCCAAAGACTGGGTAATGAGCAGTTCTTC
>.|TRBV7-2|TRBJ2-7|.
CASSPLGNSPYEQYF
TGTGCCAGCAGCCCCCTAGGCAACAGCCCCTACGAGCAGTACTTC
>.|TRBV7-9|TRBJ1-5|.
CASSSDTPYSNQPQHF
TGTGCCAGCAGTTCCGACACGCCCTATAGCAATCAGCCCCAGCATTTT
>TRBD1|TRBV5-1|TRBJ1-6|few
CASSLGQGENSPLHF
TGCGCCAGCAGCTTAGGACAGGGAGAGAACTCACCCCTCCACTTT
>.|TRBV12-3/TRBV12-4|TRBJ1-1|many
CASSPSLGRIEAFF
TGTGCCAGCAGTCCCTCCCTCGGGCGAATTGAAGCTTTCTTT
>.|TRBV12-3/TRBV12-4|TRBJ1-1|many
CASSPWENTEAFF
TGTGCCAGCAGTCCCTGGGAGAACACTGAAGCTTTCTTT
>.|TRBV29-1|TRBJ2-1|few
CTTRLTGYNEQFF
TGCACCACTAGACTTACAGGCTACAATGAGCAGTTCTTC
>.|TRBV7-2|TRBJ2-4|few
CASSTGGAPNIQYF
TGTGCCAGCAGCACTGGGGGGGCACCTAACATTCAGTACTTC
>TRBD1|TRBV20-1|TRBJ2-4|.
CSARSRQGFSKNIQYF
TGCAGTGCTAGATCCCGACAGGGGTTTTCCAAAAACATTCAGTACTTC
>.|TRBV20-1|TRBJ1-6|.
CSSDTFGSPLHF
TGCAGTTCCGACACGTTCGGTTCACCCCTCCACTTT
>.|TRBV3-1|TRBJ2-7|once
CASSQDGVRGEQYF
TGTGCCAGCAGCCAAGATGGAGTACGGGGGGAGCAGTACTTC
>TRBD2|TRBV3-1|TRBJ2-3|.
CASSVPGLRTDTQYF
TGTGCCAGCAGTGTGCCGGGACTACGCACAGATACGCAGTATTTT
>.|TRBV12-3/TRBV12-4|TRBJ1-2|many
CASSSGTNYGYTF
TGTGCCAGCAGTTCGGGGACTAACTATGGCTACACCTTC
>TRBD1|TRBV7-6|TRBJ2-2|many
CASSWGTANTGELFF
TGTGCCAGCAGTTGGGGGACAGCTAACACCGGGGAGCTGTTTTTT
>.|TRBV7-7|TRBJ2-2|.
CASSPGPGGSTGELFF
TGTGCCAGCAGCCCTGGGCCGGGGGGCAGCACCGGGGAGCTGTTTTTT
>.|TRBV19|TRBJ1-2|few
CASSYTAPYGYTF
TGTGCCAGTAGTTATACAGCTCCTTATGGCTACACCTTC
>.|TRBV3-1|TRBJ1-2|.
CASSLEVRGGYTF
TGTGCCAGCAGCCTTGAGGTCAGAGGAGGCTACACCTTC
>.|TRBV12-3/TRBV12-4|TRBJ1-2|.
CASSLGPGNGGYTF
TGTGCCAGCAGTTTAGGTCCAGGGAATGGCGGCTACACCTTC
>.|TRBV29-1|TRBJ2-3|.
CSVEGFTSTDTQYF
TGCAGCGTCGAGGGGTTTACTAGCACAGATACGCAGTATTTT
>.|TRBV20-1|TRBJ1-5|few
CSARYGSNQPQHF
TGCAGTGCTAGATACGGTAGCAATCAGCCCCAGCATTTT